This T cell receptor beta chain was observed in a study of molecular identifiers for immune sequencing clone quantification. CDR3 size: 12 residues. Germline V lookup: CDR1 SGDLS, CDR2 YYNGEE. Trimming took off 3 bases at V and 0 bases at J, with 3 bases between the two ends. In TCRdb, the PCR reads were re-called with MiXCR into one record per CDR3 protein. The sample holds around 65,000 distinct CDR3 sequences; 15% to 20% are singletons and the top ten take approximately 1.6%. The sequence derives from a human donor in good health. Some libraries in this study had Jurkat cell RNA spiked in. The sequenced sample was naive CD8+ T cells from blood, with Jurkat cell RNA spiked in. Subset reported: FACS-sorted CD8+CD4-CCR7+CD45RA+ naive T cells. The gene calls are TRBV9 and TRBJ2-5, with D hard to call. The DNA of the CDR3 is TGTGCCAGCAGCGGGGACCAAGAGACCCAGTACTTC. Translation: CASSGDQETQYF.